This T cell receptor beta chain stems from a study of blood T cell repertoires in COVID-19 (dated by TCRdb to the early 2020s). About the study as a whole: Samples covering the acute and convalescent phases of COVID-19 were provided by collaborators in the United States, Italy and Spain. The material from the prospective study consisted of cDNA or gDNA derived from T cells, B-cell-depleted T cells, or PBMCs. The dataset comprised deeply sampled blood TCRbeta repertoires from subjects exposed to, actively infected with, or recovered from COVID-19. The repertoires were made available in a free public database intended to serve as a resource for research on the immune response to SARS-CoV-2. Samples were obtained from the ongoing ImmuneRACE study (first 160 participants) and from 1,254 subjects provided by 6 global collaborators. The sample metadata nearly always contained a de-identified subject ID, COVID-19 status, age in years and sex. Where available, HLA class I and class II types were obtained from metadata supplied by the sample provider rather than from assay-based typing. What the authors observed across the whole study: Clinical and demographic metadata were provided uncurated, with the amount varying by source and participant.

A remark on this clone: Which antigen it targets is not known. Per-base quality was not reported, and no clone a single base away is much larger than it.

TCRbeta CDR3 regions were amplified from genomic DNA using the immunoSEQ Assay, a bias-controlled multiplex PCR. As for the authors' bioinformatics: The number of nucleated cells in each sample was estimated from the amplification of reference gene primers within the assay. Sequence reads were collapsed and filtered to measure the absolute abundance of every unique TCRbeta CDR3 rearrangement. For each sample, productive Simpson clonality was calculated as the square root of Simpson's diversity index over productive rearrangements. The table comes from immuneACCESS by way of TCRdb, which keeps in-frame sequences with V and J called. Part of the clones is missing from these tables; in studies checked, under half for an unresolved V gene and the rest for unknown reasons. Clonal size and the V and J genes are those of that table, whereas D and trimming came from the DNA. This sample holds approximately 110,000 clones; 88% were observed only once. The ten largest clones add up to under 9% of the sample.

V ends up 6 bases short and J 7 bases short, with an unmatched junction base count of 11. CDR1 and CDR2 are drawn from the germline V gene: SQVTM, ANQGSEA. Counted from cysteine to phenylalanine, this CDR3 has 14 amino acids. Only the CDR3 DNA stays, 42 bases, in frame from base 1. A second Seattle source provided samples from volunteer blood donors who had recovered from COVID-19. The collaborating institutions used their own protocols to collect whole blood in K2EDTA tubes. For TCRbeta analysis, collaborator samples were shipped as frozen whole blood, as isolated PBMCs, or as DNA extracted from either sample type.

Sequenced material: peripheral blood. The sequence derives from a woman aged 70 to 79 who had recovered from COVID-19. The chain joins TRBV29-1 to TRBJ2-1; 8 of the junction bases match TRBD1. At the DNA level, the sequence is TGCAGCGTGTGGAGAAGGACAGGGTATAATGAGCAGTTCTTC. This is translated as CSVWRRTGYNEQFF.